This TCR beta chain is from a study of blood T cell repertoires in COVID-19. CDR3 length: 12 residues. Looked up from germline, CDR1 is MNHEY and CDR2 is SVGAGI. V lost 5 bases and J lost 4, with 8 bases in between. Clones were read by immunoSEQ multiplex PCR, and TCRdb kept only the in-frame ones, dropping some. The table lists under 300,000 clones, 75% to 90% of them singletons. Sequencing was done on a sample of peripheral blood. V gene TRBV6-5 combines with J gene TRBJ1-1; weak D call: TRBD1 (5 bases). This clonotype was sampled from a man between 60 and 70 years old who had recovered from COVID-19. CDR3 coding DNA: TGTGCCAGCAGTAGACAGATCACTGAAGCTTTCTTT. It specifies CASSRQITEAFF.